Below, 27 T cell receptor beta chains from the same sample are listed, as sequenced in a study of PD-1 blockade in classical Hodgkin lymphoma. Here immunoSEQ multiplex PCR was the method, and the copy in TCRdb shows in-frame clones only, minus some. The repertoire includes roughly 41,000 clones, around 88% of them detected once, and about 7.8% sits in the top ten. All patients relapsed after autologous stem cell transplantation, and brentuximab vedotin exposure varied. The starting material was peripheral blood mononuclear cells (PBMCs), obtained before the second cycle of nivolumab. These receptors all come from a human donor with classical Hodgkin lymphoma.

This rearrangement joins TRBV9 to TRBJ2-7, with TRBD2 matching 11 bases. V lost 0 bases, J lost 6 bases, and 2 bases stayed unmatched. The CDR3 extends over 14 amino acids. Germline-derived CDR1 and CDR2 are SGDLS and YYNGEE. The CDR3 region is CASSVGLAGREQYF. Here the CDR3 DNA reads TGTGCCAGCAGCGTAGGACTAGCGGGACGCGAGCAGTACTTC.

The J gene is TRBJ2-1, the V gene TRBV5-1, with D maybe TRBD1 (6 bases). V was shortened by 2 bases and J by 7 bases, with 22 bases between the two germline ends. The germline V gene encodes CDR1 SGHRS and CDR2 YFSETQ. CDR3 length: 17 amino acids. The CDR3 nucleotides read TGCGCCAGCAGCTTTGACAGGCGGCAACTAGTGAGGAATGAGCAGTTCTTC. This translates into CASSFDRRQLVRNEQFF.

This chain connects TRBV2 to TRBJ1-1; a weak D match, TRBD1 (5 bases). The CDR3 contains 13 residues. Per germline, CDR1 SNHLY and CDR2 FYNNEI. The germline V and J ends were trimmed by 6 bases and 1 base, with 9 bases remaining between them. The CDR3 coding sequence is TGTGCCAGCAGGCCAACAGGGAACACTGAAGCTTTCTTT. Protein product: CASRPTGNTEAFF.

This chain uses TRBV12-5 with TRBJ2-7; TRBD1 matches at 9 bases. Germline CDR1 and CDR2: LGHNT and FRNRAP. The junction had 4 bases not matched to a gene; V was cut back by 4 bases and J by 3 bases. The CDR3 consists of 14 residues. In DNA form, the CDR3 reads TGTGCTAGTGGTTCCCCGGGACAGGGCTACGAGCAGTACTTC. It yields the protein CASGSPGQGYEQYF. The variable domain in full, completed from reference TRBV12-5 and TRBJ2-7, reads DARVTQTPRHKVTEMGQEVTMRCQPILGHNTVFWYRQTMMQGLELLAYFRNRAPLDDSGMPKDRFSAEMPDATLATLKIQPSEPRDSAVYFCASGSPGQGYEQYFGPGTRLTVT.

The gene calls are TRBV2 and TRBJ2-2; a possible D gene is TRBD1 (6 bases). Trimming removed 5 bases from V and 0 bases from J, with 19 bases in between. The CDR3 runs 18 residues. Germline V gene lookup returns CDR1 SNHLY and CDR2 FYNNEI. Written as DNA, the CDR3 is TGTGCCAGCAGTCACTGGGACAACCACATAGCGAACACCGGGGAGCTGTTTTTT. Amino acids: CASSHWDNHIANTGELFF.

The chain employs TRBV19 and TRBJ2-3; D is undetermined. The CDR3 sequence is 14 residues long. CDR1 and CDR2 from the germline V gene are LNHDA and SQIVND (reference sequence). Trimming left V 2 bases short and J 2 bases short, with 8 bases between. The CDR3 DNA follows: TGTGCCAGTAGTATAACCGGGCCCACAGATACGCAGTATTTT. Its protein product is CASSITGPTDTQYF. The complete variable domain, with remaining parts taken from reference TRBV19 and TRBJ2-3, reads DGGITQSPKYLFRKEGQNVTLSCEQNLNHDAMYWYRQDPGQGLRLIYYSQIVNDFQKGDIAEGYSVSREKKESFPLTVTSAQKNPTAFYLCASSITGPTDTQYFGPGTRLTVL.

The chain recombines TRBV27 with TRBJ2-5; 7 bases align to TRBD2. Germline lookup yields CDR1 MNHEY and CDR2 SMNVEV (reference sequence). V was clipped by 2 bases and J by 2 bases; unmatched bases: 8. There are 16 residues in the CDR3. This chain's CDR3 is CASSLNGGGWQETQYF. The CDR3 nucleotides are TGTGCCAGCAGTTTAAATGGCGGGGGTTGGCAAGAGACCCAGTACTTC.

This clone appeared once. The chain carries TRBV19 and TRBJ1-1, with D perhaps matching TRBD1 (6 bases). Trimming removed 2 bases from V and 2 bases from J, with 24 bases in between. CDR3 length: 19 amino acids. CDR1 is LNHDA, CDR2 SQIVND, per germline (reference sequence). The CDR3 protein is CASSIIGTKLGGGNTEAFF. The CDR3 DNA is TGTGCCAGTAGTATAATAGGGACGAAGCTAGGGGGGGGAAACACTGAAGCTTTCTTT.

This chain uses TRBV10-1 with TRBJ2-3, with D possibly being TRBD2 (5 bases). V was cut by 0 bases and J by 9 bases, with 10 bases left in between. The CDR3 has 13 residues. Germline V gives CDR1 WNHNN, CDR2 SYGVQD (reference sequence). The CDR3 spells CASSESGLATQYF. The CDR3 DNA reads as TGCGCCAGCAGTGAGTCAGGGCTAGCCACGCAGTATTTT.

This chain links TRBV27 with TRBJ2-6; D may be TRBD2 (7 bases). This CDR3 is built from 17 residues. CDR1 MNHEY and CDR2 SMNVEV come from the germline V gene (reference sequence). V was trimmed by 7 bases and J by 2 bases, leaving 18 bases between them. CDR3 sequence: CASTVHGGGPGANVLTF. The DNA of the CDR3 is TGTGCCAGCACTGTCCATGGGGGGGGCCCTGGGGCCAACGTCCTGACTTTC.

The rearrangement uses TRBV6-1 and TRBJ2-7; D unresolved. The CDR3 has 15 residues. Per germline, CDR1 MNHNS and CDR2 SASEGT. Trimming took off 2 bases at V and 4 bases at J, with 15 bases between the two ends. The CDR3 here is CASSETQSARYEQYF. For the CDR3, the DNA is TGTGCCAGCAGTGAAACGCAGTCAGCGCGGTACGAGCAGTACTTC.

The chain employs TRBV7-3 and TRBJ2-2, with 11 positions matching TRBD2. Germline lookup yields CDR1 SGHTA and CDR2 FQGTGA. CDR3 length: 17 amino acids. V gave up 5 bases and J gave up 7 bases; unmatched junction bases: 12. The CDR3 loop reads CASSPRRVAGGGGELFF. DNA of the CDR3: TGTGCCAGCAGCCCTCGGCGTGTAGCGGGAGGGGGCGGGGAGCTGTTTTTT.

V gene TRBV10-2 combines with J gene TRBJ2-7, with 7 bases matching TRBD2. From germline, CDR1 is WSHSY and CDR2 SAAADI. This CDR3 has 12 amino acids. The V and J ends lost 4 bases and 5 bases, in that order; junction bases with no gene match: 2. CDR3 nucleotides: TGCGCCAGCAGTGTCCTAGCGGACGAGCAGTACTTC. It yields the protein CASSVLADEQYF.

V and J are TRBV4-2 and TRBJ2-7; unclear D gene. CDR1 and CDR2 from the germline V gene are LGHNA and YNFKEQ. There are 14 residues in the CDR3. V lost 1 base to trimming and J lost 3 bases, with 10 bases between them. In DNA, the CDR3 is TGTGCCAGCAGCCAAGGGCCATTGAACTACGAGCAGTACTTC. Amino acid sequence: CASSQGPLNYEQYF.

The chain couples TRBV4-1 to TRBJ2-7; the match to TRBD2 covers 7 bases. CDR3 size: 14 residues. Trimming removed 4 bases from V and 2 bases from J; junction bases left unmatched: 5. CDR1 and CDR2 (germline): MGHRA, YSYEKL. The CDR3 DNA follows: TGCGCCAGCAGCCCCCGGGACTATACCTACGAGCAGTACTTC. It translates to CASSPRDYTYEQYF.

The V and J genes are TRBV6-5 and TRBJ2-3; possible D gene TRBD1, 6 bases. CDR3 length: 15 amino acids. Germline-derived CDR1 and CDR2 are MNHEY and SVGAGI. V was pared by 6 bases and J by 2 bases, with 15 bases between. CDR3 residues: CASSLTTGYTDTQYF. The CDR3 DNA reads TGTGCCAGCAGCCTCACGACAGGCTACACAGATACGCAGTATTTT.

V is TRBV28 and J is TRBJ2-7; no firm D call. V lost 4 bases, J lost 2 bases, and 15 bases lay in between. From germline, CDR1 is MDHEN and CDR2 SYDVKM. The CDR3 is 15 residues long. CDR3 coding DNA: TGTGCCAGCAGTTCAGGCCCTTATGAAACCTACGAGCAGTACTTC. Amino acids: CASSSGPYETYEQYF.

The rearrangement links TRBV16 to TRBJ1-5; perhaps TRBD1 as D (5 bases). Germline V gene sequence: CDR1 KGHSY, CDR2 FQNENV. Trimming took off 0 bases at V and 4 bases at J, with 7 bases between the two ends. The CDR3 is made up of 14 amino acids. DNA of the CDR3: TGTGCCAGCAGCCAATCGGGGCCAAATCAGCCCCAGCATTTT. This translates into CASSQSGPNQPQHF.

The V gene is TRBV29-1, the J gene TRBJ1-2; 12 nucleotides align to TRBD1. Germline V gives CDR1 SQVTM, CDR2 ANQGSEA. J lost 2 bases, V lost 2 bases, and 6 bases had no gene match. This CDR3 has 16 residues. The CDR3 region is CSVERDRGRVNYGYTF. In DNA, the CDR3 is TGCAGCGTTGAACGGGACAGGGGGCGTGTAAACTATGGCTACACCTTC.

The chain combines TRBV4-1 with TRBJ1-3; no clear D gene. Germline assignment: CDR1 MGHRA and CDR2 YSYEKL. The CDR3 sequence is 14 residues long. Trimming cost V 1 base and J 3 bases, with 7 bases left between them. The CDR3 reads CASSQVVVGNTIYF. CDR3 sequence (DNA): TGCGCCAGCAGCCAAGTTGTGGTTGGAAACACCATATATTTT.

The V call is TRBV9, the J call TRBJ1-1; perhaps TRBD1 as D (6 bases). The germline CDR1 and CDR2 sequences are SGDLS and YYNGEE. Trimming removed 0 bases at V and 6 bases at J, with 12 bases between. There are 14 residues in the CDR3. The chain's CDR3 is CASSVVIGGSEAFF. The CDR3 DNA sequence: TGTGCCAGCAGCGTAGTAATAGGGGGATCTGAAGCTTTCTTT.

The gene calls are TRBV5-1 and TRBJ2-7; either TRBD1 or TRBD2 may fit D (6 bases each). The V end lost 0 bases, the J end lost 0 bases, and 16 bases lay between the germline ends. The CDR3 covers 17 residues. Germline lookup yields CDR1 SGHRS and CDR2 YFSETQ. The CDR3 DNA is TGCGCCAGCAGCTTGGGGGGGGCTCGGAAGAGCTCCTACGAGCAGTACTTC. Its translation: CASSLGGARKSSYEQYF.

The V and J genes are TRBV28 and TRBJ1-4; D is unclear. V was shortened by 5 bases and J by 8 bases, with 6 bases between the two germline ends. There are 11 residues in the CDR3. Germline V gene lookup returns CDR1 MDHEN and CDR2 SYDVKM. CDR3 coding DNA: TGTGCCAGCAGTCGTTCGGAAAAACTGTTTTTT. It yields the protein CASSRSEKLFF.

This sequence joins TRBV9 and TRBJ2-3; TRBD2 matches at 7 bases. V trimming: 3 bases; J trimming: 2 bases; junction bases outside the gene matches: 3. The CDR3 length is 14 residues. Germline CDR1 reads SGDLS; CDR2 reads YYNGEE. CDR3 region: CASSEGTNTDTQYF. CDR3 DNA sequence: TGTGCCAGCAGCGAGGGGACTAACACAGATACGCAGTATTTT.

The V gene is TRBV6-4, the J gene TRBJ1-5; TRBD1 is a possible D gene (5 bases). Trimming took 3 bases from V and 2 from J, leaving 5 bases between them. CDR1 MRHNA and CDR2 SNTAGT come from the germline V gene. The CDR3 has 13 amino acids. The DNA of the CDR3 is TGTGCCAGCAGTGAGGGGCGCAATCAGCCCCAGCATTTT. Its translation: CASSEGRNQPQHF.

The chain uses TRBV2 and TRBJ2-3; 7 nucleotides line up with TRBD2. The V segment lost 2 bases and the J segment 1 base; nucleotides outside the gene matches: 12. Germline CDR1 is SNHLY and CDR2 is FYNNEI. The CDR3 length is 18 residues. CDR3 nucleotides: TGTGCCAGCAGTGAATCCGCCATCGGGACTATTCGCACAGATACGCAGTATTTT. This codes for CASSESAIGTIRTDTQYF. Drawing the rest from reference TRBV2 and TRBJ2-3, the complete variable domain is EPEVTQTPSHQVTQMGQEVILRCVPISNHLYFYWYRQILGQKVEFLVSFYNNEISEKSEIFDDQFSVERPDGSNFTLKIRSTKLEDSAMYFCASSESAIGTIRTDTQYFGPGTRLTVL.

The chain combines TRBV11-3 with TRBJ2-1; 15 nucleotides align to TRBD2. After removal of 2 bases from V and 9 bases from J, the junction contained 5 bases not matched to a gene. The germline CDR1 and CDR2 sequences are SGHNT and YENEEA. The CDR3 is 16 residues long. CDR3 loop: CASSLSWTSGRGEQFF. The DNA of the CDR3 is TGTGCCAGCAGCTTAAGCTGGACTAGCGGGAGGGGTGAGCAGTTCTTC.